This T cell receptor beta chain was profiled in a study of T cells after yellow fever vaccination (dated by TCRdb to between 2018 and 2020). Turning to the overall study: Libraries from fractions with low cell numbers were prepared with the SMART-Seq v4 Ultra Low Input RNA kit. To follow T-cell clones before and after primary and booster YFV17D yellow fever vaccination, bulk TCR alpha and beta repertoires were sequenced over time. The cohort comprised two healthy male donors, one aged 18 to 29 and one aged 30 to 39 years. Blood samples were taken at several timepoints before and after primary and secondary immunization, and bulk PBMC replicates and cell subsets were isolated. Summary of the overall study and its limitations: Because only a couple of donors were included in the study, the extent to which the findings can be generalized is limited. The secondary T-cell response was weaker than the primary response but faster, peaking on day 5 instead of day 15. FACS-sorted repertoires could contain abundant contaminating clonotypes from the bulk population, so computational filtering was required. A small share of clonotypes was detected in both CD4 and CD8 compartments, with the overlap likely arising from convergent recombination. After the booster, most of the clones that had expanded following primary vaccination were detected again (approximately 95% of CD4 and roughly 90% of CD8), which suggests that memory was broadly maintained.

As to this clonotype: The specificity of this receptor is unknown. One base away there is no much larger clone; base qualities are not given.

V sheds 4 bases and J sheds 7 bases, leaving 11 bases between their ends. CDR1 is given as SQVTM and CDR2 as ANQGSEA, both from the germline V gene. The CDR3, cysteine through phenylalanine, is 12 amino acids long. Here the CDR3 DNA is all that survives: 36 bases in frame from base 1. The treatment or condition label on this specimen signifies: live attenuated yellow fever vaccine strain. At each blood-draw timepoint, two biological replicates of bulk PBMCs were collected. PBMCs were isolated from peripheral blood using a standard Ficoll-Paque protocol. TriZol was used to extract RNA from bulk PBMCs, CD4 and CD8 fractions, and dextramer-positive and dextramer-negative fractions. TCR cDNA was synthesized by 5'RACE template switching, through which a universal primer site and unique molecular identifiers were introduced. Priming of cDNA synthesis was performed from both the TCR alpha and TCR beta constant segments. Libraries were amplified in two PCR steps, with sample barcodes and sequencing adapters added in the second step. Libraries were sequenced on Illumina HiSeq 2500 (2x100 bp) or NovaSeq (2x150 bp). In the source study's methods: MIGEC handled demultiplexing of reads and collapsing into UMI consensus sequences, while MiXCR performed V(D)J alignment. Clonotypes responding to the vaccine were identified with edgeR on replicate PBMC samples, with the criteria of FDR below 0.01 and a log2 fold change above 5 up to day 15. Bulk clonotypes were assigned CD4 or CD8 identity according to which sequenced CD4 or CD8 repertoire held them at higher abundance. TCRdb trimmed public reads at Q25 via fastp, called clones via MiXCR and kept in-frame beta chains. Rows are combined by CDR3 protein, so each entry shows the most common genes and DNA. These V and J calls originate from TCRdb's pipeline instead of the authors' own analysis. The sample yields approximately 550,000 distinct CDR3 sequences; 15% to 20% were counted once. 14% of the sample is held by the ten biggest clonotypes.

The specimen comprised PBMCs, sampled 15 days after the yellow fever booster vaccination. The TCR comes from a man in his thirties or forties who received the YFV17D yellow fever vaccine. The chain was built from TRBV29-1 and TRBJ2-1, and TRBD1 may be the D gene, going by 5 matching bases. The CDR3 in this case is CSVVLRGNEQFF. The nucleotide sequence is TGCAGCGTTGTCTTAAGGGGAAATGAGCAGTTCTTC.